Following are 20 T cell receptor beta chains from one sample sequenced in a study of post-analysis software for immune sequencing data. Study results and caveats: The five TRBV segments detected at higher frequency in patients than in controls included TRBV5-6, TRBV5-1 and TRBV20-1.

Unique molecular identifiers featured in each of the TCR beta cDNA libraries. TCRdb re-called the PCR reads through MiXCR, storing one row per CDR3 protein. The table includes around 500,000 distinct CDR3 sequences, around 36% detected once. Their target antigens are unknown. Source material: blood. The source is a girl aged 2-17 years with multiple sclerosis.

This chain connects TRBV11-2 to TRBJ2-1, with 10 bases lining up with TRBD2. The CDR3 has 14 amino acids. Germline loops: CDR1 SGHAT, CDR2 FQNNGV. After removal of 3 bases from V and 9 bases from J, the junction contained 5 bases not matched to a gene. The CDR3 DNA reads TGTGCCAGCAGCTTTAAGCGGGGGGGTTCTGAGCAGTTCTTC. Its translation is CASSFKRGGSEQFF.

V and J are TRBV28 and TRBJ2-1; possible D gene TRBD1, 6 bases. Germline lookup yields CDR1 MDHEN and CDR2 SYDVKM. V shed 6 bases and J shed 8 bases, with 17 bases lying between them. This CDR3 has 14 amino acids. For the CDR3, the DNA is TGTGCCAGCAGCAAAGGGGGAGCAGGCGATGAGCAGTTCTTC. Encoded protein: CASSKGGAGDEQFF.

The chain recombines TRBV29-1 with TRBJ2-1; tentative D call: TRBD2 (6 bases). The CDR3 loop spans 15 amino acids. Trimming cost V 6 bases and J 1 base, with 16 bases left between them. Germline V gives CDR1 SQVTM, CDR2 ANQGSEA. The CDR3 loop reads CSVAFLGGSYNEQFF. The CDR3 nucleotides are TGCAGCGTCGCCTTTCTGGGAGGATCCTACAATGAGCAGTTCTTC.

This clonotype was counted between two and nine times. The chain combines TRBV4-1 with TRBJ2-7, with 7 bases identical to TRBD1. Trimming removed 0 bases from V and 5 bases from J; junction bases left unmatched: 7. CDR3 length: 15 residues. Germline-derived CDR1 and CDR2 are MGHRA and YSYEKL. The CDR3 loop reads CASSQESGGRNEQYF. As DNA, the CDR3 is TGCGCCAGCAGCCAAGAATCAGGGGGTCGAAACGAGCAGTACTTC.

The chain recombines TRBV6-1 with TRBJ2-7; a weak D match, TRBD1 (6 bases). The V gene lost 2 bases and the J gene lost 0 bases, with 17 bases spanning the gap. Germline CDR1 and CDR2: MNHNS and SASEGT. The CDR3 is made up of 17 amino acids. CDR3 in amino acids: CASSENFRGRASYEQYF. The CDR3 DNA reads TGTGCCAGCAGTGAAAATTTCAGGGGCAGGGCCTCCTACGAGCAGTACTTC.

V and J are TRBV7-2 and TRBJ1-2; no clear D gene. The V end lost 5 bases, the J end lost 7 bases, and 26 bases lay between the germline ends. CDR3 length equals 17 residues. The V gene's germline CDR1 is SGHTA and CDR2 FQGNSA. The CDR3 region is CASSREKAGQLLFGYTF. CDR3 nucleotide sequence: TGTGCCAGCAGCCGTGAAAAGGCGGGCCAGCTATTATTTGGCTACACCTTC.

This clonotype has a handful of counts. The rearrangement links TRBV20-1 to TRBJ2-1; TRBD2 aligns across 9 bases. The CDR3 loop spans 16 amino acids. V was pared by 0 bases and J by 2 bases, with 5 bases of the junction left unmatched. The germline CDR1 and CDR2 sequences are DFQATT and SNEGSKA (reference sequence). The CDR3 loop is CSARDGAGGPYNEQFF. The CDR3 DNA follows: TGCAGTGCTAGAGATGGCGCGGGGGGGCCCTACAATGAGCAGTTCTTC.

CDR3 loop: CASSVASVGGAPNTEAFF. As DNA, the CDR3 is TGTGCCAGCAGCGTAGCCTCCGTCGGAGGGGCGCCGAACACTGAAGCTTTCTTT. The genes are TRBV9 and TRBJ1-1; TRBD1 might be the D (5 bases). Germline assignment: CDR1 SGDLS and CDR2 YYNGEE. Trimming cost V 0 bases and J 1 base, with 19 bases left between them. The CDR3 is made up of 18 amino acids.

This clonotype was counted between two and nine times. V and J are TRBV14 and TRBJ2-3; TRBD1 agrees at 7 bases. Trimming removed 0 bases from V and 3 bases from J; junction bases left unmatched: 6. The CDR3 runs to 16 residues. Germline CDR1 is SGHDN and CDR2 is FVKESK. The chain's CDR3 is CASSQERGPRTDTQYF. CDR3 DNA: TGTGCCAGCAGCCAAGAAAGGGGGCCAAGAACAGATACGCAGTATTTT.

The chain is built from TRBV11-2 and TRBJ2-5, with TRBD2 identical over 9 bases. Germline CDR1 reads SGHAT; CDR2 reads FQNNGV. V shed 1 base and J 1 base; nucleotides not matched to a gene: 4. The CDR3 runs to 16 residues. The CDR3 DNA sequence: TGTGCCAGCAGCTTAGTAGCGGGGGAATTCCAAGAGACCCAGTACTTC. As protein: CASSLVAGEFQETQYF.

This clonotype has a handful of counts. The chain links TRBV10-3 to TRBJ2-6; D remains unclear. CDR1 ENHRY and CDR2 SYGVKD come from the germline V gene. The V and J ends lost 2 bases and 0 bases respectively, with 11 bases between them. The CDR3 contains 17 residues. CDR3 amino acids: CAISEGSPPSGANVLTF. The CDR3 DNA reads TGTGCCATCAGTGAGGGCAGCCCACCCTCTGGGGCCAACGTCCTGACTTTC.

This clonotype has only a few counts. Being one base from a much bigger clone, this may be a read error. The CDR3 bases are TGCAGTGCGTATCCCCCGGGGGGGCATGTCTACGAGCAGTACTTC. Translating it yields CSAYPPGGHVYEQYF. V and J are TRBV20-1 and TRBJ2-7, with 8 positions matching TRBD2. J lost 3 bases, V lost 6 bases, and 13 bases had no gene match. Germline values: CDR1 DFQATT, CDR2 SNEGSKA (reference sequence). There are 15 residues in the CDR3.

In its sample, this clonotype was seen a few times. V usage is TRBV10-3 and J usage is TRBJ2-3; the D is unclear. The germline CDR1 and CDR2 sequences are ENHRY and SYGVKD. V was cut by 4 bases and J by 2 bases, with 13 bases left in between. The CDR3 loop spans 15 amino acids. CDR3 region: CAISARQFSTDTQYF. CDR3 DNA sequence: TGTGCCATCAGTGCCCGGCAGTTCTCCACAGATACGCAGTATTTT.

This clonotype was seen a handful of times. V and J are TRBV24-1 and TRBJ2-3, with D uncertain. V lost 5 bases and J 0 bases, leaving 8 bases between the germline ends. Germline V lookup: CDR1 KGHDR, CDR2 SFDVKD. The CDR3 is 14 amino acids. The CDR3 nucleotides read TGTGCCACCAGTGGATCCGACAGCACAGATACGCAGTATTTT. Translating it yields CATSGSDSTDTQYF.

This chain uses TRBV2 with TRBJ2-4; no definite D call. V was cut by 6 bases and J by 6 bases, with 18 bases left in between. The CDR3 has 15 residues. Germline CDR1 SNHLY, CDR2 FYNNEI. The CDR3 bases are TGTGCCAGCAGCCCCTCCCCAGTGGCTGGAAACATTCAGTACTTC. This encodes CASSPSPVAGNIQYF.

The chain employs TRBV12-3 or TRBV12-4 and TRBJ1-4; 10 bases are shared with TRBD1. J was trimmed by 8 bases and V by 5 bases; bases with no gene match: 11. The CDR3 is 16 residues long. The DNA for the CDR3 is TGTGCCAGCAGTCCCGGGACAGGGGTCTTAGCCGAAAAACTGTTTTTT. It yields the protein CASSPGTGVLAEKLFF.

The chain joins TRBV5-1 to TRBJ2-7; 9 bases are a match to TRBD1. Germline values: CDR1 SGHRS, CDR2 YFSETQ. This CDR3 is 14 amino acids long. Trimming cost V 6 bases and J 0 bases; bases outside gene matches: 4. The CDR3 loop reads CASTPTGGSYEQYF. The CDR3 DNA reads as TGCGCCAGCACCCCGACAGGGGGCTCCTACGAGCAGTACTTC.

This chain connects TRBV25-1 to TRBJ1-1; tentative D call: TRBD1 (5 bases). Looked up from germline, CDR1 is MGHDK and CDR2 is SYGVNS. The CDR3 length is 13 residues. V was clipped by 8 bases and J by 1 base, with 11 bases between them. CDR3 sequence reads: CASGAGSNTEAFF. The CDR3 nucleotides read TGTGCCAGCGGGGCAGGGTCGAACACTGAAGCTTTCTTT.

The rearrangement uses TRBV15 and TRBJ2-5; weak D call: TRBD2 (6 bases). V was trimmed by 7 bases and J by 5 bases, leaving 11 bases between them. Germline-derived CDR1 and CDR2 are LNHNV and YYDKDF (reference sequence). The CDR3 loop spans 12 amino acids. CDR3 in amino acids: CATNGGGETQYF. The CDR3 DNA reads TGTGCCACCAACGGGGGAGGTGAGACCCAGTACTTC.

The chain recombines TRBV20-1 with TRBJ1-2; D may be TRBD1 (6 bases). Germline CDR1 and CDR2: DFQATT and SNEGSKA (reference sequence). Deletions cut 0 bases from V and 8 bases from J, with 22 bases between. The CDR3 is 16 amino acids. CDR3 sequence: CSARDTGGGPRGGYTF. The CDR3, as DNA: TGCAGTGCTAGAGATACGGGGGGCGGCCCCCGGGGCGGCTACACCTTC.